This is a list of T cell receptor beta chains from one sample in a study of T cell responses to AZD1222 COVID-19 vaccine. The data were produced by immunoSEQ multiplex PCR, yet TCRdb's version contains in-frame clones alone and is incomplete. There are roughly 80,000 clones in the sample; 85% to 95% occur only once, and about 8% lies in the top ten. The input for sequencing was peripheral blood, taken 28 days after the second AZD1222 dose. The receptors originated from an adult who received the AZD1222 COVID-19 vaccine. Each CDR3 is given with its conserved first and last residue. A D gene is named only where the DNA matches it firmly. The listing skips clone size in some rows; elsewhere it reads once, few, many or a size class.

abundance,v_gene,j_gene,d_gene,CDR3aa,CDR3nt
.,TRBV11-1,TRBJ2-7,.,CASSLLVSYEQYF,TGTGCCAGCAGCTTACTAGTCTCCTACGAGCAGTACTTC
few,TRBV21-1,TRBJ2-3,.,CASSSVLRQEGDTDTQYF,TGTGCCAGCAGCTCGGTACTCCGGCAGGAAGGGGACACAGATACGCAGTATTTT
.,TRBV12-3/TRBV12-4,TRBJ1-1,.,CASSLGMNTEAFF,TGTGCCAGCAGTTTAGGCATGAACACTGAAGCTTTCTTT
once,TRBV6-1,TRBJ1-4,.,CASSERQPNEKLFF,TGTGCCAGCAGTGAGCGGCAGCCCAATGAAAAACTGTTTTTT
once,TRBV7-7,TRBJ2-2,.,CASLPRELFF,TGTGCCAGCCTCCCCCGGGAGCTGTTTTTT
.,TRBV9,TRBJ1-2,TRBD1,CASSVGRGTGTYGYTF,TGTGCCAGCAGCGTAGGGCGAGGGACAGGCACCTATGGCTACACCTTC
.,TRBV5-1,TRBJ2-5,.,CASSLGGFQETQYF,TGCGCCAGCAGCTTGGGAGGGTTCCAAGAGACCCAGTACTTC
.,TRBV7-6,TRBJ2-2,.,CASSSRQDLTGELFF,TGTGCCAGCAGCTCACGGCAGGACCTCACCGGGGAGCTGTTTTTT
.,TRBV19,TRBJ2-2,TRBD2,CASRTSGTNTGELFF,TGTGCCAGTCGAACTAGCGGGACCAACACCGGGGAGCTGTTTTTT
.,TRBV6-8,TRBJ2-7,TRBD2,CASSFLSGRLSNFYEQYF,TGTGCCAGCAGTTTCCTTAGCGGGAGGCTCTCGAATTTCTACGAGCAGTACTTC
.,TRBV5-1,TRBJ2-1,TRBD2,CASSLQLLAGAYNEQFF,TGCGCCAGCAGCTTGCAGCTTCTAGCGGGAGCCTACAATGAGCAGTTCTTC